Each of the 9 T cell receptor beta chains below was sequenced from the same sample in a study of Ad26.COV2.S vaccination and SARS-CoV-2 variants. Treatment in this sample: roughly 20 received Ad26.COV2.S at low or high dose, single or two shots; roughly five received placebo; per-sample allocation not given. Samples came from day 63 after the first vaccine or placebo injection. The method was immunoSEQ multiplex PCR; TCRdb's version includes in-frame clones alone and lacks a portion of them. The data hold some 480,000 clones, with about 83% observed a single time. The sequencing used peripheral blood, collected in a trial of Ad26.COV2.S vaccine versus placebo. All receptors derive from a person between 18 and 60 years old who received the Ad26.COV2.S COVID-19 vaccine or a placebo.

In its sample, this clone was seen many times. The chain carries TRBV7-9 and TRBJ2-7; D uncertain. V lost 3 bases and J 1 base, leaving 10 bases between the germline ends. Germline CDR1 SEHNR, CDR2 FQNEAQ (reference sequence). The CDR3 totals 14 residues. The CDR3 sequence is CASSFSDVSYEQYF. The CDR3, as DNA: TGTGCCAGCAGCTTCAGCGACGTATCCTACGAGCAGTACTTC.

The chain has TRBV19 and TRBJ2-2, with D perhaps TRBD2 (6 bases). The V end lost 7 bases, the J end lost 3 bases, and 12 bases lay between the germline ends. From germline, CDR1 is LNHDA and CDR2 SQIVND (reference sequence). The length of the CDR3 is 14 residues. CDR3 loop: CASMEGVYTGELFF. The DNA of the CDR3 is TGTGCCAGTATGGAGGGAGTGTACACCGGGGAGCTGTTTTTT.

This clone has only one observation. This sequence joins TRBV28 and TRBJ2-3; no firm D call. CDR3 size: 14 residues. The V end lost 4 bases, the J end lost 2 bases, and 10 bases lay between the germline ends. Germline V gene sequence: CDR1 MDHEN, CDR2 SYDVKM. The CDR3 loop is CASSSQEITDTQYF. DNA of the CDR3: TGTGCCAGCAGTTCCCAGGAAATCACAGATACGCAGTATTTT.

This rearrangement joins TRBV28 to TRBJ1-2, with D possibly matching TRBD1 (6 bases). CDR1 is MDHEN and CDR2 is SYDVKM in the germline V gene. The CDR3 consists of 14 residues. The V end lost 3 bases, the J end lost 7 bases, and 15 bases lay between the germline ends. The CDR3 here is CASSLGRGARGYTF. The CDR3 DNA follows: TGTGCCAGCAGTTTGGGAAGGGGGGCACGTGGCTACACCTTC.

The CDR3, as DNA: TGTGCCAGCAGCGTAGGTGTAGCGGCGAACACCGGGGAGCTGTTTTTT. Translating it yields CASSVGVAANTGELFF. The V call is TRBV9, the J call TRBJ2-2, with a possible D match to TRBD2 (6 bases). This CDR3 contains 16 residues. Trimming removed 0 bases from V and 0 bases from J, with 9 bases in between. Germline CDR1 is SGDLS and CDR2 is YYNGEE.

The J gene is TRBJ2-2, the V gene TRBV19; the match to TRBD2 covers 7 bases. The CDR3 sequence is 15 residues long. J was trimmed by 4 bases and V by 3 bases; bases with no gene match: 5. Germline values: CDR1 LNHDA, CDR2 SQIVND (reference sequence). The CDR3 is CASSIGGTPTGELFF. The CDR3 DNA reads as TGTGCCAGTAGTATCGGGGGGACCCCCACCGGGGAGCTGTTTTTT.

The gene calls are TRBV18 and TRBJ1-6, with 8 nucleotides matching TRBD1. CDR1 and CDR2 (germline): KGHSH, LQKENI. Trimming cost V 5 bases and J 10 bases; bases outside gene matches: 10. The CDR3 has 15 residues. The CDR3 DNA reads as TGTGCCAGCTCATCCGGACAGGGATTGTGGTCACCCCTCCACTTT. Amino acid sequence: CASSSGQGLWSPLHF.

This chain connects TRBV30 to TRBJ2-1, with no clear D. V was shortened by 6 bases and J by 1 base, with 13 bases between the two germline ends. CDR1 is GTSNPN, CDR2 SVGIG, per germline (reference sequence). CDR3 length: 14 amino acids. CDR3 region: CACLVSMSYNEQFF. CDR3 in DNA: TGTGCCTGCTTGGTCAGTATGTCCTACAATGAGCAGTTCTTC.

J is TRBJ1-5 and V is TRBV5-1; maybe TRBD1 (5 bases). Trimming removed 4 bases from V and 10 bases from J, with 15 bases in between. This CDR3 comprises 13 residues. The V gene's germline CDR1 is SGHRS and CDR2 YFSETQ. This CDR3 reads CASSQTGGGPQHF. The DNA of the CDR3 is TGCGCCAGCAGCCAGACCGGGGGGGGACCCCAGCATTTT.